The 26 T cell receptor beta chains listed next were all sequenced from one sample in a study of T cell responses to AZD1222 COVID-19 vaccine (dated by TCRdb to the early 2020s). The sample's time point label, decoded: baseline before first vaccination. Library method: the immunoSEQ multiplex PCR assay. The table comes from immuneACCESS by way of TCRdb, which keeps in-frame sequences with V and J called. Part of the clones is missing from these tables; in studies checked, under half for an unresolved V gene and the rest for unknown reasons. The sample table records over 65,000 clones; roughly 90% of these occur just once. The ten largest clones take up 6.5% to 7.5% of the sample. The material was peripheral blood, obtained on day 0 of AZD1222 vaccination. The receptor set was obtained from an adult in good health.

In nucleotides, the CDR3 is TGTGCCAGCAGTAACGGACTCGTCTACGAGCAGTACTTC. This gives the protein CASSNGLVYEQYF. This sequence joins TRBV7-6 and TRBJ2-7, with D perhaps matching TRBD2 (5 bases). The CDR3 length is 13 residues. The V gene's germline CDR1 is SGHVS and CDR2 FNYEAQ. V lost 6 bases, J lost 3 bases, and 12 bases lay in between.

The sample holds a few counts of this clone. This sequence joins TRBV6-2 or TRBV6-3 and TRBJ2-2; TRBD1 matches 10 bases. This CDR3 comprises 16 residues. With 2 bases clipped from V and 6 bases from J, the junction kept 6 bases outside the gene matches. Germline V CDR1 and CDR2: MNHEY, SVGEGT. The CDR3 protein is CASSYQRQGAAGELFF. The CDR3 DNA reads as TGTGCCAGCAGTTACCAGAGACAGGGGGCAGCCGGGGAGCTGTTTTTT.

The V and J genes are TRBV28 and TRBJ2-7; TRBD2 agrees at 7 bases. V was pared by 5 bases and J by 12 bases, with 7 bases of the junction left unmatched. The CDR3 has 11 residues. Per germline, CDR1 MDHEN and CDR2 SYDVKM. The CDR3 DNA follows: TGTGCCAGCAGTGCCCCGGGGGGTCCGTACTTC. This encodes CASSAPGGPYF. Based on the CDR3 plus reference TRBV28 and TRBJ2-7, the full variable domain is DVKVTQSSRYLVKRTGEKVFLECVQDMDHENMFWYRQDPGLGLRLIYFSYDVKMKEKGDIPEGYSVSREKKERFSLILESASTNQTSMYLCASSAPGGPYFGPGTRLTVT.

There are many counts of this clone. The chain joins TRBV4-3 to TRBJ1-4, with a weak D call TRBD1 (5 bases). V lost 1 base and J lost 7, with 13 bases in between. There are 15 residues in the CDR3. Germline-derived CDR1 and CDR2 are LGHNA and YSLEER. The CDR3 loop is CASSQGGVGVEKLFF. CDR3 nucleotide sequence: TGCGCCAGCAGCCAAGGGGGGGTAGGAGTTGAAAAACTGTTTTTT.

The CDR3 nucleotides read TGTGCCAGCAGGAGGATGAGAGGGGGCGACTATGGCTACACCTTC. Protein sequence: CASRRMRGGDYGYTF. The chain joins TRBV9 to TRBJ1-2; 7 nucleotides line up with TRBD1. The CDR3 runs 15 residues. V lost 5 bases, J lost 3 bases, and 10 bases stayed unmatched. Germline V lookup: CDR1 SGDLS, CDR2 YYNGEE.

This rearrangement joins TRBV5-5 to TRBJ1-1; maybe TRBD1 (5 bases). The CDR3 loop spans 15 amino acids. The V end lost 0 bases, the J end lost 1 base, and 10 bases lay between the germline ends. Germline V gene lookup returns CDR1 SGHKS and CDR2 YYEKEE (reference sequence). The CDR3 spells CASSLDPGRNTEAFF. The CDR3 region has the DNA TGTGCCAGCAGCTTGGACCCGGGACGGAACACTGAAGCTTTCTTT.

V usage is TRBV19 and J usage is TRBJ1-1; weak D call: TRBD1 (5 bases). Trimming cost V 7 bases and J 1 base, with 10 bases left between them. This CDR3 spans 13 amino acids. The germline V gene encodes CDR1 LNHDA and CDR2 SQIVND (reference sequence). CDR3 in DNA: TGTGCCAGTAATGGACAACCGAACACTGAAGCTTTCTTT. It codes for CASNGQPNTEAFF.

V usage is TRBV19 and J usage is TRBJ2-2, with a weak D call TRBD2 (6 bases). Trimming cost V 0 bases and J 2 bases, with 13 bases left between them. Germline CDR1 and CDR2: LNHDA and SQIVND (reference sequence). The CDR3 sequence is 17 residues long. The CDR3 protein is CASSIDRVAVNTGELFF. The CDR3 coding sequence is TGTGCCAGTAGTATAGATCGGGTAGCGGTTAACACCGGGGAGCTGTTTTTT.

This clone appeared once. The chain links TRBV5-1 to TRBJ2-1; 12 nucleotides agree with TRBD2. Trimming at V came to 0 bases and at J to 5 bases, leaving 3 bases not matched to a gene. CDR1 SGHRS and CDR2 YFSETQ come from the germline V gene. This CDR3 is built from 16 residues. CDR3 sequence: CASSLGLAGGNNEQFF. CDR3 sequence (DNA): TGCGCCAGCAGCTTGGGGCTAGCGGGAGGGAACAATGAGCAGTTCTTC.

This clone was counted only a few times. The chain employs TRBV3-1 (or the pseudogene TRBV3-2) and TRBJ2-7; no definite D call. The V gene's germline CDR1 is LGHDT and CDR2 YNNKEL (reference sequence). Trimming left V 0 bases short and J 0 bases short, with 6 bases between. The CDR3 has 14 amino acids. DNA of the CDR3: TGTGCCAGCAGCCAAGACAGAAGCTCCTACGAGCAGTACTTC. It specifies CASSQDRSSYEQYF.

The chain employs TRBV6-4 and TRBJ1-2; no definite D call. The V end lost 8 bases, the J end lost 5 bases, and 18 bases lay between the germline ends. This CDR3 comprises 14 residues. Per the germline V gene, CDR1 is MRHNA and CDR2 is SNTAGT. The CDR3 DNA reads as TGTGCCAGCCCGACCACCCTCCTCGATTATGGCTACACCTTC. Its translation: CASPTTLLDYGYTF.

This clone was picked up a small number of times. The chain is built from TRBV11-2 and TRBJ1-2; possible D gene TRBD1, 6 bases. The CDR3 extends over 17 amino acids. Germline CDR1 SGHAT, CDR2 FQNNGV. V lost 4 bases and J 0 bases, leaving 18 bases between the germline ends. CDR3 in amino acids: CASSSPRTATANYGYTF. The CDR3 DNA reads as TGTGCCAGCAGCTCCCCCCGGACAGCCACAGCTAACTATGGCTACACCTTC.

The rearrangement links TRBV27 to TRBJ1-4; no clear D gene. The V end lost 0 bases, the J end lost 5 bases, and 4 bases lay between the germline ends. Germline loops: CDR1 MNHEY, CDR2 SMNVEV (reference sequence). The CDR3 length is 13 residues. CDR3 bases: TGTGCCAGCAGTTTATCAGGAAATGAAAAACTGTTTTTT. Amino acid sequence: CASSLSGNEKLFF.

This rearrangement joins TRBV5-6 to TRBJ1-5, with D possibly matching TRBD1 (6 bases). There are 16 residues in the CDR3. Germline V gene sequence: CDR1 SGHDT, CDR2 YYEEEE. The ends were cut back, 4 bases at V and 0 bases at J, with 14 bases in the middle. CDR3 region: CASSRTGMGSNQPQHF. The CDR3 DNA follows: TGTGCCAGCAGCCGAACAGGGATGGGTAGCAATCAGCCCCAGCATTTT.

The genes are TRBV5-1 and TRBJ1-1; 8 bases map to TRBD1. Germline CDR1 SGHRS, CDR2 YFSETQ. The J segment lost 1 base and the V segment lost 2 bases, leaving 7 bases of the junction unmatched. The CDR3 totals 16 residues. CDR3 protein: CASSFGAGTGNTEAFF. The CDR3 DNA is TGCGCCAGCAGCTTTGGGGCCGGGACAGGGAACACTGAAGCTTTCTTT.

The CDR3 nucleotides read TGTGCCAGCCAGGGGGCTAGCACAGATACGCAGTATTTT. It yields the protein CASQGASTDTQYF. The chain joins TRBV28 to TRBJ2-3, with 8 nucleotides matching TRBD1. Germline values: CDR1 MDHEN, CDR2 SYDVKM. Germline trimming cut 8 bases from V and 0 bases from J; bases unmatched to any gene: 1. The CDR3 is 13 amino acids.

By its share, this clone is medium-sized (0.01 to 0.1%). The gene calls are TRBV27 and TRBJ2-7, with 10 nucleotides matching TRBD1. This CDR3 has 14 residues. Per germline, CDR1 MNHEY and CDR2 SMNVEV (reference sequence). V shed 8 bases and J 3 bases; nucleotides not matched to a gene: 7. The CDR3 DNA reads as TGTGCCAGCCTTGGACAGGGGGGTGACTACGAGCAGTACTTC. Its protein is CASLGQGGDYEQYF.

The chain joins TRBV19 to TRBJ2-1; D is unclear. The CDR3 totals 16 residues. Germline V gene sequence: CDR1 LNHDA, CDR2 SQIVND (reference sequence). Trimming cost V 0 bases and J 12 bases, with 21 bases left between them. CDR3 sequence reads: CASSIDSTPETMRQFF. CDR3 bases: TGTGCCAGTAGTATAGATTCGACCCCTGAGACAATGAGGCAGTTCTTC. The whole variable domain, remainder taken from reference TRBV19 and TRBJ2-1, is DGGITQSPKYLFRKEGQNVTLSCEQNLNHDAMYWYRQDPGQGLRLIYYSQIVNDFQKGDIAEGYSVSREKKESFPLTVTSAQKNPTAFYLCASSIDSTPETMRQFFGPGTRLTVL.

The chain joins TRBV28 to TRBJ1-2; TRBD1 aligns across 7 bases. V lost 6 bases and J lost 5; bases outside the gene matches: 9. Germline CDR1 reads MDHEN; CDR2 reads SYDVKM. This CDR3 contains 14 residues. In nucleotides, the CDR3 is TGTGCCAGCAGAACAGGGGCCTCCAATTATGGCTACACCTTC. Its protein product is CASRTGASNYGYTF.

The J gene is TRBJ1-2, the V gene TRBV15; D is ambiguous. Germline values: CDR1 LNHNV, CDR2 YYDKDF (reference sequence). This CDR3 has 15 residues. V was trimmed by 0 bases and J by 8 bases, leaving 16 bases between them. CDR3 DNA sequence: TGTGCCACCAGCAGAGATCTCTTTCAGCAGCAGGGCTACACCTTC. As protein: CATSRDLFQQQGYTF.

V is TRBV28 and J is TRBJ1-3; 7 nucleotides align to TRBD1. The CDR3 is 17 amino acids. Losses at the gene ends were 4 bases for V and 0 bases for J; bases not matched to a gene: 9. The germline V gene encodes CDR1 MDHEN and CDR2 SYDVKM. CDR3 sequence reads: CASSSGQAIISGNTIYF. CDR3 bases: TGTGCCAGCAGTTCCGGACAGGCTATAATCTCTGGAAACACCATATATTTT.

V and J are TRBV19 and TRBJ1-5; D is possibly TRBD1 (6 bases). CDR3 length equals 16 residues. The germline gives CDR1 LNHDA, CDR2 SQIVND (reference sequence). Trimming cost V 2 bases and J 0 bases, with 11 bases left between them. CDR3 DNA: TGTGCCAGTAGTATAACCGGGGGCAATAGCAATCAGCCCCAGCATTTT. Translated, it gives CASSITGGNSNQPQHF.

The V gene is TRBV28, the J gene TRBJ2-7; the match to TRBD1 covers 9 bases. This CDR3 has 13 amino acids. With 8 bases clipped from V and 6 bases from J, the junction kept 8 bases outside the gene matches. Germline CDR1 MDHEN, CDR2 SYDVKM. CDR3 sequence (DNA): TGTGCCAGCGTTGGGGACAGGGTCCCCGAGCAGTACTTC. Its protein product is CASVGDRVPEQYF.

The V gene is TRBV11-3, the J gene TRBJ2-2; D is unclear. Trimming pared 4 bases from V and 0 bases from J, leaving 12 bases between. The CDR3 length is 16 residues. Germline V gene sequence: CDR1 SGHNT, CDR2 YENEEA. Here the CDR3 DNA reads TGTGCCAGCAGCTCCCTCCGGGCAGCGAACACCGGGGAGCTGTTTTTT. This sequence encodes CASSSLRAANTGELFF.

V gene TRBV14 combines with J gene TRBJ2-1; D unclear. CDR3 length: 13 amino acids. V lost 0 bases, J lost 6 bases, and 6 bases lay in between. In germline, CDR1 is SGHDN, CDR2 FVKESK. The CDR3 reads CASSQDWGNEQFF. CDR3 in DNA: TGTGCCAGCAGCCAAGATTGGGGCAATGAGCAGTTCTTC.

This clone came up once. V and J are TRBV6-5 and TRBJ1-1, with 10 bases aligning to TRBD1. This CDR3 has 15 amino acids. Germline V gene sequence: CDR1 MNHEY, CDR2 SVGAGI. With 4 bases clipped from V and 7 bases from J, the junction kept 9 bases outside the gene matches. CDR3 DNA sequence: TGTGCCAGCAGTTCTCTTTTCGGGACAGGGGATGAAGCTTTCTTT. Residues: CASSSLFGTGDEAFF.